This is a list of T cell receptor beta chains from one sample in a study of beta chain features in type 1 diabetes. This table comes from immunoSEQ multiplex PCR, and its TCRdb copy is limited to in-frame clones, with some not included. The data contain more than 250,000 clones, approximately 16% of them singletons. The sample was naive CD4+ T cells from blood. These receptors were obtained from a young man with type 1 diabetes. The CDR3 runs from the conserved cysteine through the conserved F or W. The D gene is left open where the match is weak. Expanded clones are given a class, and other clones once, few, many or no size at all.

D gene: NA; clone size: NA; V gene: TRBV23-1; J gene: TRBJ2-7; CDR3 DNA: TGCGCCAGCAGTCAAAGGACAGACTACGAGCAGTACTTC; CDR3 protein: CASSQRTDYEQYF
D gene: NA; clone size: few; V gene: TRBV10-3; J gene: TRBJ1-2; CDR3 DNA: TGTGCCATCAGTGCAAACACCGACTATGGCTACACCTTC; CDR3 protein: CAISANTDYGYTF
D gene: TRBD1; clone size: few; V gene: TRBV28; J gene: TRBJ2-7; CDR3 DNA: TGTGCCAGCAGCCTCGGGACAGGGACCTACGAGCAGTACTTC; CDR3 protein: CASSLGTGTYEQYF
D gene: NA; clone size: NA; V gene: TRBV29-1; J gene: TRBJ1-1; CDR3 DNA: TGCAGCGTGCAATACAGGTTGTCCTACACTGAAGCTTTCTTT; CDR3 protein: CSVQYRLSYTEAFF
D gene: NA; clone size: few; V gene: TRBV28; J gene: TRBJ2-7; CDR3 DNA: TGTGCCAGCAGTTTCCAGGCAGGTGTAGATTACGAGCAGTACTTC; CDR3 protein: CASSFQAGVDYEQYF
D gene: NA; clone size: NA; V gene: TRBV12-2; J gene: TRBJ2-1; CDR3 DNA: TGTGCAAGTCGCCTACGGACTCAGTTCTTC; CDR3 protein: CASRLRTQFF
D gene: TRBD2; clone size: NA; V gene: TRBV7-8; J gene: TRBJ2-5; CDR3 DNA: TGTGCCAGCAGCTTAGGGACTAGCGGCCAAGAGACCCAGTACTTC; CDR3 protein: CASSLGTSGQETQYF
D gene: TRBD1; clone size: few; V gene: TRBV29-1; J gene: TRBJ2-7; CDR3 DNA: TGCAGCGTATGGGGTGGAGGACAGGGCCACGAGCAGTACTTC; CDR3 protein: CSVWGGGQGHEQYF
D gene: TRBD2; clone size: few; V gene: TRBV7-2; J gene: TRBJ2-1; CDR3 DNA: TGTGCCAGCAGCTTAGTCGCTAGCGGGAGTTTGTCCTACAATGAGCAGTTCTTC; CDR3 protein: CASSLVASGSLSYNEQFF
D gene: TRBD2; clone size: NA; V gene: TRBV27; J gene: TRBJ2-1; CDR3 DNA: TGTGCCAGCAGTTTCCACGTAGCGGGGGCGCAGGGTGAGCAGTTCTTC; CDR3 protein: CASSFHVAGAQGEQFF
D gene: NA; clone size: few; V gene: TRBV4-2; J gene: TRBJ2-7; CDR3 DNA: TGTGCCAGCAGCCAAGATCGAGGCATCTACGAGCAGTACTTC; CDR3 protein: CASSQDRGIYEQYF
D gene: TRBD1; clone size: NA; V gene: TRBV30; J gene: TRBJ1-1; CDR3 DNA: TGTGCCTGGAGTGGGACAGGAGCCCGTCTCACCCTTAACACTGAAGCTTTCTTT; CDR3 protein: CAWSGTGARLTLNTEAFF
D gene: TRBD1; clone size: few; V gene: TRBV2; J gene: TRBJ2-7; CDR3 DNA: TGTGCCAGCAATACCGGGACAGGGGCCGGGGAGCAGTACTTC; CDR3 protein: CASNTGTGAGEQYF
D gene: TRBD2; clone size: NA; V gene: TRBV7-9; J gene: TRBJ2-1; CDR3 DNA: TGTGCCAGCAGCTTAAGTCCCCTGGCGGGAGATTGGAGGAATAATGAGCAGTTCTTC; CDR3 protein: CASSLSPLAGDWRNNEQFF
D gene: TRBD1; clone size: NA; V gene: TRBV5-1; J gene: TRBJ2-7; CDR3 DNA: TGCGCCAGCAGCTCGGGGACAGGGGGCTACGAGCAGTACTTC; CDR3 protein: CASSSGTGGYEQYF
D gene: NA; clone size: many; V gene: TRBV4-3; J gene: TRBJ2-7; CDR3 DNA: TGCGCCAGCAGCCAAGATCCAAGCGGCGAGCAGTACTTC; CDR3 protein: CASSQDPSGEQYF
D gene: NA; clone size: NA; V gene: TRBV27; J gene: TRBJ2-7; CDR3 DNA: TGTGCCAGCAGTCCAACAGGGTTCTCCTACGAGCAGTACTTC; CDR3 protein: CASSPTGFSYEQYF
D gene: TRBD1; clone size: NA; V gene: TRBV15; J gene: TRBJ1-2; CDR3 DNA: TGTGCCACCAGCCGCTCCGGGACAGGAGCTAACTATGGCTACACCTTC; CDR3 protein: CATSRSGTGANYGYTF
D gene: NA; clone size: few; V gene: TRBV28; J gene: TRBJ2-7; CDR3 DNA: TGTGCCAGCACTTTGGGCAGGGGAACCGAGCAGTACTTC; CDR3 protein: CASTLGRGTEQYF
D gene: TRBD1; clone size: NA; V gene: TRBV7-2; J gene: TRBJ2-7; CDR3 DNA: TGTGCCAGCAGCGACCGGACAGGGCTCTACGAGCAGTACTTC; CDR3 protein: CASSDRTGLYEQYF
D gene: NA; clone size: NA; V gene: TRBV27; J gene: TRBJ2-7; CDR3 DNA: TGTGCCAGCAGTTTCGGCTCCTACGAGCAGTACTTC; CDR3 protein: CASSFGSYEQYF
D gene: TRBD1; clone size: NA; V gene: TRBV19; J gene: TRBJ2-5; CDR3 DNA: TGTGCCAGTAGTATGGCTGGGACAGGGGCCCAAGAGACCCAGTACTTC; CDR3 protein: CASSMAGTGAQETQYF
D gene: TRBD2; clone size: few; V gene: TRBV7-2; J gene: TRBJ2-1; CDR3 DNA: TGTGCCAGCAGCATCTCACTAGCGGGAAGGAATGAGCAGTTCTTC; CDR3 protein: CASSISLAGRNEQFF
D gene: NA; clone size: NA; V gene: TRBV9; J gene: TRBJ2-5; CDR3 DNA: TGTGCCAGCAGCCCGCCCTATCAAGAGACCCAGTACTTC; CDR3 protein: CASSPPYQETQYF
D gene: NA; clone size: NA; V gene: TRBV30; J gene: TRBJ2-7; CDR3 DNA: TGTGCCTGGAGTGACCTAACAGGGCGCGCCGAGCAGTACTTC; CDR3 protein: CAWSDLTGRAEQYF
D gene: TRBD1; clone size: NA; V gene: TRBV5-4; J gene: TRBJ1-2; CDR3 DNA: TGTGCCAGCAGCCCCAGATTCACCGGGACAGGGGGTCGCTACACCTTC; CDR3 protein: CASSPRFTGTGGRYTF
D gene: TRBD2; clone size: NA; V gene: TRBV4-3; J gene: TRBJ2-4; CDR3 DNA: TGCGCCAGCAGCCAAGAACGACTAGCGGGGGGCCCCACACTAGCCAAAAACATTCAGTACTTC; CDR3 protein: CASSQERLAGGPTLAKNIQYF
D gene: TRBD2; clone size: few; V gene: TRBV10-3; J gene: TRBJ2-7; CDR3 DNA: TGTGCCATCAAGGGACTAGGGGCGTTGGAGCAGTACTTC; CDR3 protein: CAIKGLGALEQYF
D gene: NA; clone size: few; V gene: TRBV5-4; J gene: TRBJ2-1; CDR3 DNA: TGTGCCAGCAGCCAGCGGCCACGCCGGGGGAATGAGCAGTTCTTC; CDR3 protein: CASSQRPRRGNEQFF
D gene: NA; clone size: few; V gene: TRBV7-9; J gene: TRBJ1-5; CDR3 DNA: TGTGCCAGCAGCCTCAGGAGCGGACAGCCCCAGCATTTT; CDR3 protein: CASSLRSGQPQHF
D gene: NA; clone size: few; V gene: TRBV2; J gene: TRBJ1-4; CDR3 DNA: TGTGCCAGCGGCCCGTTGACTAATGAAAAACTGTTTTTT; CDR3 protein: CASGPLTNEKLFF
D gene: TRBD2; clone size: NA; V gene: TRBV9; J gene: TRBJ2-3; CDR3 DNA: TGTGCCAGCAGCGCCGGACTAGCGGGGAGAATCACAGATACGCAGTATTTT; CDR3 protein: CASSAGLAGRITDTQYF
D gene: NA; clone size: few; V gene: TRBV5-6; J gene: TRBJ1-5; CDR3 DNA: TGTGCCAGCAGCTTCCGATCCAGGGTGGTGGGCAATCAGCCCCAGCATTTT; CDR3 protein: CASSFRSRVVGNQPQHF
D gene: TRBD2; clone size: NA; V gene: TRBV10-3; J gene: TRBJ2-5; CDR3 DNA: TGTGCCATCAGTGACGGGCTAGCGGTCCTCGAGACCCAGTACTTC; CDR3 protein: CAISDGLAVLETQYF
D gene: TRBD2; clone size: NA; V gene: TRBV14; J gene: TRBJ2-1; CDR3 DNA: TGTGCCAGCAGCTGGCGGGAGGTATACAATGAGCAGTTCTTC; CDR3 protein: CASSWREVYNEQFF
D gene: NA; clone size: NA; V gene: TRBV14; J gene: TRBJ1-4; CDR3 DNA: TGTGGTCCCCGGCTTCGAAACGGCCGGCTAGTATGTGAAAAACTGTTTTTT; CDR3 protein: CGPRLRNGRLVCEKLFF
D gene: TRBD2; clone size: few; V gene: TRBV7-2; J gene: TRBJ2-3; CDR3 DNA: TGTGCCAGCAGCGAGAGGCGGGGGAGCCGAGGAGATACGCAGTATTTT; CDR3 protein: CASSERRGSRGDTQYF
D gene: TRBD1; clone size: once; V gene: TRBV18; J gene: TRBJ2-3; CDR3 DNA: TGTGCCAGCGCTCAGGGGGACACAGATACGCAGTATTTT; CDR3 protein: CASAQGDTDTQYF
D gene: NA; clone size: NA; V gene: TRBV7-2; J gene: TRBJ2-4; CDR3 DNA: TGTGCCAGCAGCTCAATAGCGGTAGCCAAAAACATTCAGTACTTC; CDR3 protein: CASSSIAVAKNIQYF
D gene: TRBD2; clone size: few; V gene: TRBV19; J gene: TRBJ2-1; CDR3 DNA: TGTGCCAGTAGTAGGGGGGCTAGCGGGTACAATGAGCAGTTCTTC; CDR3 protein: CASSRGASGYNEQFF
D gene: TRBD1; clone size: NA; V gene: TRBV30; J gene: TRBJ1-3; CDR3 DNA: TGTGCCTGGATACGACAGGGGGCTTCGGGAAACACCATATATTTT; CDR3 protein: CAWIRQGASGNTIYF
D gene: TRBD2; clone size: few; V gene: TRBV5-6; J gene: TRBJ2-3; CDR3 DNA: TGTGCCGGAAGCGGGGGGCCGTTCACGGATACGCAGTATTTT; CDR3 protein: CAGSGGPFTDTQYF